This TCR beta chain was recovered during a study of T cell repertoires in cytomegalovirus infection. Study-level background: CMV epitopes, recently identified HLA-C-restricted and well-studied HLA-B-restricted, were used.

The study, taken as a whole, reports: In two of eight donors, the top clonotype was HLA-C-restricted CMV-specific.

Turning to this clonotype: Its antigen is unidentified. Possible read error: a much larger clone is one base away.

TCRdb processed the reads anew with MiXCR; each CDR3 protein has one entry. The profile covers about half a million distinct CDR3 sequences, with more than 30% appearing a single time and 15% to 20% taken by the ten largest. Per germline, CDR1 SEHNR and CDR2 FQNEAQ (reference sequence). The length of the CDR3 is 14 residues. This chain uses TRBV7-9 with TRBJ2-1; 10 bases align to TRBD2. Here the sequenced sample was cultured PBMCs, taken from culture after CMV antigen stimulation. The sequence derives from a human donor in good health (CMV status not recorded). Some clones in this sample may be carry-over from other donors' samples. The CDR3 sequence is CTSSPRTSGHEQFF. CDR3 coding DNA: TGTACCAGCAGCCCCCGGACTAGCGGCCATGAGCAGTTCTTC. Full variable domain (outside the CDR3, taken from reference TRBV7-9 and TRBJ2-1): DTGVSQNPRHKITKRGQNVTFRCDPISEHNRLYWYRQTLGQGPEFLTYFQNEAQLEKSRLLSDRFSAERPKGSFSTLEIQRTEQGDSAMYLCTSSPRTSGHEQFFGPGTRLTVL.